This TCR beta chain was sequenced for a study of blood T cell repertoires in COVID-19. Per the original methods: Quantification of nucleated cells was approximated via reference gene primer amplification. The table came from immunoSEQ multiplex PCR; TCRdb's copy has only in-frame clones and leaves some out. The D gene and trimming were derived from the DNA, and the V and J assignments and clone size from that table. The sample consists of a few hundred thousand clones, 70% to 90% of them appearing once. This CDR3 region has 13 residues. Germline loops: CDR1 SQVTM, CDR2 ANQGSEA. V lost 3 bases to trimming and J lost 6 bases, with 14 bases between them.

Specimen: PBMCs or T cells enriched from blood (not recorded which). This sequence joins TRBV29-1 and TRBJ1-2; D is possibly TRBD1 (5 bases). The TCR comes from a man aged 25-45 years who had recovered from COVID-19. The CDR3 spells CSVDDGGVDGYTF. The CDR3, as DNA: TGCAGCGTTGACGACGGGGGAGTCGATGGCTACACCTTC.